The TCR beta chain under discussion was sequenced for a study of early T cells in non-severe SARS-CoV-2 infection. MiXCR, applied by TCRdb to the 5' RACE reads, yields one record per CDR3 protein. Altogether 100,000 to 130,000 distinct CDR3 sequences are present, around 10% being singletons, with the ten largest covering less than 3.5%. The sample holds many counts of this clonotype. The sequence was collected from an adult who was a healthcare worker with PCR-confirmed SARS-CoV-2 infection or an uninfected control (not recorded which). Source material: whole blood.

CDR3 DNA sequence: TGTGCCAGTAGGAGGGACGCGTACAATGAGCAGTTCTTC. Translation gives CASRRDAYNEQFF. The chain combines TRBV19 with TRBJ2-1; D is perhaps TRBD1 or TRBD2 (5 bases each). The CDR3 is 13 residues long. V was cut by 6 bases and J by 4 bases, with 10 bases left in between. From germline, CDR1 is LNHDA and CDR2 SQIVND (reference sequence). Supplemented by reference TRBV19 and TRBJ2-1, the full variable domain reads DGGITQSPKYLFRKEGQNVTLSCEQNLNHDAMYWYRQDPGQGLRLIYYSQIVNDFQKGDIAEGYSVSREKKESFPLTVTSAQKNPTAFYLCASRRDAYNEQFFGPGTRLTVL.